The T cell receptor beta chain under discussion was sequenced for a study of read filtering for tumor transcriptome and immune sequencing. About the study: The cohort had around 18 men and approximately 13 women aged roughly 47 to 85, mean roughly 65 years.

This library used about 360 ng RNA and molecular barcoded adaptors spanning alpha/delta and beta/gamma chains. MiXCR was run by TCRdb on the reads, yielding one entry per CDR3 protein. The sample yields roughly 59,000 distinct CDR3 sequences, roughly 19% seen once. This clonotype was seen repeatedly, ten times or more. This CDR3 has 17 amino acids. CDR1 SGHTA and CDR2 FQGTGA come from the germline V gene. V dropped 5 bases and J dropped 3 bases, with 17 bases sitting between them. The sample comprised a population of CD138-negative cells sorted from bone marrow. This rearrangement joins TRBV7-3 to TRBJ2-6; no reliable D call. This TCR was recovered from a donor at least 40 years old with multiple myeloma. The chain's CDR3 is CASSRSASVYGANVLTF. The CDR3 DNA is TGTGCCAGCAGCCGCTCCGCCAGCGTGTATGGGGCCAACGTCCTGACTTTC.